The source of this T cell receptor beta chain is a study of T-cell reconstitution after alpha-beta-depleted transplantation in children. The germline V gene has CDR1 MNHEY and CDR2 SMNVEV (reference sequence). V lost 2 bases, J lost 6 bases, and 20 bases lay in between. This CDR3 is 17 amino acids long. As for this clonotype: What it binds is not known.

Unique molecular identifiers were incorporated during preparation of the TCRbeta library. TCRdb recomputed calls from the PCR reads with MiXCR, one row per CDR3 protein. The sample lists about 440,000 distinct CDR3 sequences, over 40% occurring once. Study-level results: The origin of high day-60 TCRbeta diversity in some patients lay in surviving recipient T cells and thymic progenitors. When one year had passed after transplant, most T-cell counts and diversity came from newly produced T cells. At around two months after transplant, the alpha-beta T cells were reportedly derived from several hundred expanded clones that came from non-depleted graft cells.

The sequences come from PBMCs, collected before TCRalphabeta/CD19-depleted stem cell transplant. This sequence joins TRBV27 and TRBJ2-1, with D perhaps TRBD2 (6 bases). The source is a girl aged 2 to 9 with aplastic anemia, due to receive a stem cell transplant. CDR3 sequence: CASSLPSSSAKVNEQFF. CDR3 nucleotide sequence: TGTGCCAGCAGTTTACCTTCCTCTAGCGCCAAGGTCAATGAGCAGTTCTTC.